The 3 T cell receptor beta chains listed next were all sequenced from one sample in a study of blood T cell repertoires in COVID-19. Generated by immunoSEQ multiplex PCR, the TCRdb table keeps only in-frame clones and is missing some. The sample has about 230,000 clones; 85% are singletons. The specimen sequenced was peripheral blood. These receptors were obtained from a man in his forties or fifties with acute or convalescent COVID-19.

In this sample, this clone turned up once. The chain employs TRBV6-2 or TRBV6-3 and TRBJ2-1, with 11 bases lining up with TRBD2. Germline CDR1 is MNHEY and CDR2 is SVGEGT. The CDR3 runs to 15 residues. V shed 2 bases, J shed 9 bases, and the junction held 6 bases outside the gene matches. The CDR3 is CASSYGTSGRVEQFF. For the CDR3, the DNA is TGTGCCAGCAGTTACGGGACTAGCGGTCGGGTTGAGCAGTTCTTC.

This clone was seen only once. V is TRBV6-1 and J is TRBJ2-1, with 7 positions matching TRBD1. The CDR3 totals 15 residues. Germline assignment: CDR1 MNHNS and CDR2 SASEGT. The junction had 9 bases not matched to a gene; V was cut back by 2 bases and J by 8 bases. DNA of the CDR3: TGTGCCAGCAGTGAAAGGGTTCGGGACAGCGATGAGCAGTTCTTC. Its protein product is CASSERVRDSDEQFF.

The chain uses TRBV5-1 and TRBJ1-6; 8 nucleotides agree with TRBD1. J was trimmed by 9 bases and V by 4 bases; bases with no gene match: 9. The CDR3 is 15 residues long. The V gene's germline CDR1 is SGHRS and CDR2 YFSETQ. CDR3 protein: CASSTTGDSSSPLHF. The CDR3 DNA reads as TGCGCCAGCAGCACGACAGGGGATTCTAGTTCACCCCTCCACTTT.